This T cell receptor beta chain was obtained from a study of Ad26.COV2.S vaccination and SARS-CoV-2 variants. Clones were sequenced by immunoSEQ multiplex PCR, and TCRdb holds only the in-frame ones, with some missing. The sample carries 300,000 to 350,000 clones, about 82% recorded once. Treatment described: 15 to 20 received Ad26.COV2.S at low or high dose, single or two shots; about 5 received placebo; per-sample allocation not given. The samples date from day 63 after the first vaccine or placebo injection. The CDR3 is made up of 16 amino acids. With 6 bases clipped from V and 6 bases from J, the junction kept 11 bases outside the gene matches. Germline V gives CDR1 KGHSH, CDR2 LQKENI.

The starting material was peripheral blood, obtained in a trial of Ad26.COV2.S vaccine versus placebo. This clonotype was obtained from a person between 18 and 65 years old who received the Ad26.COV2.S COVID-19 vaccine or a placebo. The V and J genes are TRBV18 and TRBJ1-6; 7 nucleotides match TRBD1. The CDR3 reads CASSGLTGPSNSPLHF. CDR3 in DNA: TGTGCCAGCTCGGGGTTGACAGGGCCCTCTAATTCACCCCTCCACTTT. The full variable domain, with the rest looked up from reference TRBV18 and TRBJ1-6, is NAGVMQNPRHLVRRRGQEARLRCSPMKGHSHVYWYRQLPEEGLKFMVYLQKENIIDESGMPKERFSAEFPKEGPSILRIQQVVRGDSAAYFCASSGLTGPSNSPLHFGNGTRLTVT.